This T cell receptor beta chain was sequenced for a study of cytomegalovirus exposure and HLA in healthy donors. Measured with immunoSEQ multiplex PCR; TCRdb has only the in-frame clones, and not every one. This sample yields fewer than 250,000 clones, of which around 88% are seen a single time; 1.4% to 1.5% belongs to the top ten. On this clone itself: The antigen is not known.

The CDR3 runs to 15 residues. The germline V gene has CDR1 SEHNR and CDR2 FQNEAQ (reference sequence). Trimming took off 5 bases at V and 6 bases at J, with 17 bases between the two ends. General study findings and limits: Rare sequences made up most TCRs, while some public TCRs were found in many donors.

Material: PBMCs. The chain links TRBV7-9 to TRBJ2-1, with a possible D match to TRBD2 (5 bases). The clonotype originates from a young woman in good health and CMV-seronegative. The CDR3 sequence: CASSPSSLARNEQFF. The CDR3 DNA follows: TGTGCCAGCAGCCCTTCCAGTCTAGCCCGCAATGAGCAGTTCTTC.